The source of this TCR beta chain is a study of blood T cell repertoires in COVID-19. Background on the study: Sample material is recorded as cDNA or gDNA derived from T cells, B-cell-depleted T cells, or PBMCs.

The CDR3 extends over 12 amino acids. Germline V lookup: CDR1 SGHAT, CDR2 FQNNGV. Trimming cost V 5 bases and J 5 bases, with 6 bases left between them. Sequencing was performed with immunoSEQ multiplex PCR; in TCRdb, only in-frame clones are kept and a portion is missing. The repertoire has over 250,000 clones, around 85% of them found once; the top ten carry more than 9.5%. The sequence came from a woman between 65 and 79 years old with acute or convalescent COVID-19. The chain uses TRBV11-2 and TRBJ2-2; D uncertain. Source material: peripheral blood. This CDR3 reads CASSDMTGELFF. DNA for the CDR3: TGTGCCAGCAGCGACATGACCGGGGAGCTGTTTTTT.